A single T cell receptor (beta chain) is shown here with its context. The table came from immunoSEQ multiplex PCR; TCRdb's copy has only in-frame clones and leaves some out. In the table there are about 230,000 clones, 70% to 85% of which are singletons. The CDR3 runs 13 residues. The germline V and J ends were trimmed by 5 bases and 2 bases, with 12 bases remaining between them. CDR1 and CDR2 (germline): SQVTM, ANQGSEA. This sample stems from a study of blood T cell repertoires in COVID-19. The TCR was taken from a man aged 40-50 years who had recovered from COVID-19. This rearrangement joins TRBV29-1 to TRBJ2-5, with a tentative D call TRBD2 (6 bases). Sequenced sample: peripheral blood. The CDR3 region has the DNA TGCAGCGTTCTCGCGGGGCGGCAAGAGACCCAGTACTTC. Protein sequence: CSVLAGRQETQYF.